Below are 18 T cell receptor beta chains sequenced from a single sample in a study of blood T cell repertoires in COVID-19. Repertoires were generated with immunoSEQ multiplex PCR, while TCRdb's copy carries only in-frame clones and drops some. The data hold 150,000 or so clones, with around 90% observed a single time. Sequences were obtained from peripheral blood. These receptors all stem from a man aged 60-69 years with COVID-19, enrolled during active disease.

The chain is built from TRBV6-4 and TRBJ1-2, with 7 bases identical to TRBD1. Germline V gives CDR1 MRHNA, CDR2 SNTAGT. J gave up 7 bases and V 0 bases, and 20 bases lay outside the gene matches. The CDR3 is 19 amino acids. The CDR3 sequence is CASSDSIIDREVEKCGYTF. The CDR3 coding sequence is TGTGCCAGCAGTGACTCGATTATCGACAGGGAGGTAGAGAAGTGTGGCTACACCTTC.

DNA of the CDR3: TGTGCCAGCAGCAATCCTGTAGCGGGAGGCCCTTACAATGAGCAGTTCTTC. Translation gives CASSNPVAGGPYNEQFF. This rearrangement joins TRBV7-8 to TRBJ2-1, with 10 bases identical to TRBD2. Germline assignment: CDR1 SGHVS and CDR2 FQNEAQ. V lost 5 bases, J lost 4 bases, and 11 bases stayed unmatched. The CDR3 sequence is 17 residues long.

V gene TRBV7-8 combines with J gene TRBJ1-1, with 8 bases that match TRBD1. Trimming took 2 bases from V and 0 from J; bases not matched to a gene: 5. This CDR3 comprises 16 residues. CDR1 SGHVS and CDR2 FQNEAQ come from the germline V gene. The CDR3, as DNA: TGTGCCAGCAGCTTATCACAGGGGGAGGTGAACACTGAAGCTTTCTTT. Translating it yields CASSLSQGEVNTEAFF.

The CDR3 nucleotides read TGTGCCAGAGAGAGACAGGGGGCTTCAATCTCCTACAATGAGCAGTTCTTC. Translation gives CARERQGASISYNEQFF. J is TRBJ2-1 and V is TRBV2; 10 bases fit TRBD1. Germline loops: CDR1 SNHLY, CDR2 FYNNEI. There are 17 residues in the CDR3. With 9 bases clipped from V and 0 bases from J, the junction kept 11 bases outside the gene matches.

CDR3 amino acids: CASRYRELNTEAFF. CDR3 coding DNA: TGTGCCAGTAGATACAGGGAATTGAACACTGAAGCTTTCTTT. This sequence joins TRBV19 and TRBJ1-1, with D possibly matching TRBD1 (6 bases). The CDR3 spans 14 residues. With 6 bases removed from V and 0 bases from J, the gap between germline ends came to 11 bases. Looked up from germline, CDR1 is LNHDA and CDR2 is SQIVND (reference sequence).

The chain carries TRBV9 and TRBJ1-5, with D unclear. This CDR3 has 17 amino acids. V was trimmed by 2 bases and J by 4 bases, leaving 19 bases between them. Germline CDR1 and CDR2: SGDLS and YYNGEE. CDR3 region: CASSVERSNKVNQPQHF. For the CDR3, the DNA is TGTGCCAGCAGCGTCGAGCGCAGTAATAAGGTAAATCAGCCCCAGCATTTT.

The rearrangement joins TRBV6-1 to TRBJ1-4; no definite D call. Per the germline V gene, CDR1 is MNHNS and CDR2 is SASEGT. V lost 3 bases and J lost 0, with 5 bases in between. The CDR3 totals 14 residues. The CDR3 reads CASSDRATNEKLFF. CDR3 in DNA: TGTGCCAGCAGTGACCGTGCAACTAATGAAAAACTGTTTTTT.

This chain links TRBV28 with TRBJ1-4; TRBD1 might be the D (5 bases). CDR3 length: 14 amino acids. V lost 6 bases and J 8 bases, leaving 16 bases between the germline ends. Germline V gives CDR1 MDHEN, CDR2 SYDVKM. In DNA, the CDR3 is TGTGCCAGCAGCCCGACAGTACTGGGGGAAAAACTGTTTTTT. As protein: CASSPTVLGEKLFF.

The rearrangement uses TRBV5-6 and TRBJ2-5; a possible D gene is TRBD2 (6 bases). CDR3 length: 17 amino acids. Looked up from germline, CDR1 is SGHDT and CDR2 is YYEEEE. V lost 0 bases to trimming and J lost 2 bases, with 17 bases between them. The CDR3 coding sequence is TGTGCCAGCAGCTTGGACGGGACTTATTTAATACAAGAGACCCAGTACTTC. This codes for CASSLDGTYLIQETQYF.

This clone was picked up a small number of times. The chain couples TRBV19 to TRBJ1-1; the match to TRBD1 covers 8 bases. The CDR3 runs to 15 residues. V gave up 1 base and J gave up 6 bases; unmatched junction bases: 7. Germline CDR1 and CDR2: LNHDA and SQIVND (reference sequence). CDR3 nucleotides: TGTGCCAGTAGTATAGTAACAGGGGGAAGCGCTGAAGCTTTCTTT. It specifies CASSIVTGGSAEAFF.

The chain employs TRBV24-1 and TRBJ2-2; D may be TRBD1 (5 bases). CDR1 and CDR2 from the germline V gene are KGHDR and SFDVKD. CDR3 size: 17 residues. The V end lost 1 base, the J end lost 2 bases, and 13 bases lay between the germline ends. DNA of the CDR3: TGTGCCACCAGTGATTTCAGGCGGCAGGGAAACACCGGGGAGCTGTTTTTT. This codes for CATSDFRRQGNTGELFF.

The chain recombines TRBV7-2 with TRBJ1-5, with a weak D call TRBD1 (5 bases). CDR3 length: 13 amino acids. The germline CDR1 and CDR2 sequences are SGHTA and FQGNSA. The V gene lost 6 bases and the J gene lost 4 bases, with 10 bases spanning the gap. This CDR3 reads CASSLRGNQPQHF. CDR3 coding DNA: TGTGCCAGCAGTCTCCGGGGGAATCAGCCCCAGCATTTT.

CDR3 nucleotides: TGTGCCAGCAGCGAACGGGACAGGGTGGCCACGCAGTATTTT. Amino acids: CASSERDRVATQYF. This chain joins TRBV5-4 and TRBJ2-3, with TRBD1 matching over 9 bases. Unmatched junction bases numbered 9, after V lost 4 bases and J lost 9 bases. Germline V gives CDR1 SGHNT, CDR2 YYREEE (reference sequence). There are 14 residues in the CDR3.

The gene calls are TRBV7-8 and TRBJ2-7, with 13 bases aligning to TRBD2. Trimming cost V 4 bases and J 3 bases; bases outside gene matches: 3. The CDR3 extends over 15 amino acids. Germline V CDR1 and CDR2: SGHVS, FQNEAQ. CDR3 DNA sequence: TGTGCCAGCAGCTCGCGGACTAGCGGGGGCTACGAGCAGTACTTC. Residues: CASSSRTSGGYEQYF.

The chain is built from TRBV3-1 (or the pseudogene TRBV3-2) and TRBJ1-4; D is unresolved. Trimming took 1 base from V and 3 from J, leaving 15 bases between them. The CDR3 has 17 residues. Germline values: CDR1 LGHDT, CDR2 YNNKEL (reference sequence). CDR3 coding DNA: TGTGCCAGCAGCCAAGTCGGTTCAGGCGAAGCTAATGAAAAACTGTTTTTT. The encoded protein is CASSQVGSGEANEKLFF.

The V gene is TRBV19, the J gene TRBJ1-3, with D perhaps matching TRBD1 (5 bases). V gave up 6 bases and J gave up 0 bases, with 21 bases separating them. The CDR3 has 18 amino acids. Germline CDR1 is LNHDA and CDR2 is SQIVND (reference sequence). Here the CDR3 DNA reads TGTGCCAGTAGCAATCCTAATCCAACACAGGTCTCTGGAAACACCATATATTTT. Translated, it gives CASSNPNPTQVSGNTIYF.

CDR3 nucleotide sequence: TGTGCCAGCAGCTCGGGACTAGCGAGTTCCTACGAGCAGTACTTC. Amino acid sequence: CASSSGLASSYEQYF. The chain carries TRBV7-2 and TRBJ2-7; TRBD2 matches at 10 bases. CDR1 is SGHTA and CDR2 is FQGNSA in the germline V gene. V was pared by 4 bases and J by 1 base, with 4 bases of the junction left unmatched. This CDR3 has 15 residues.

This chain links TRBV6-2 or TRBV6-3 with TRBJ2-3; 12 bases align to TRBD2. The trim removed 2 bases at V and 4 bases at J, leaving 7 bases unmatched. The CDR3 totals 17 residues. Per the germline V gene, CDR1 is MNHEY and CDR2 is SVGEGT. DNA for the CDR3: TGTGCCAGCAGTTACCCTAGCGGGGGGGCTAACGCAGATACGCAGTATTTT. Protein: CASSYPSGGANADTQYF.